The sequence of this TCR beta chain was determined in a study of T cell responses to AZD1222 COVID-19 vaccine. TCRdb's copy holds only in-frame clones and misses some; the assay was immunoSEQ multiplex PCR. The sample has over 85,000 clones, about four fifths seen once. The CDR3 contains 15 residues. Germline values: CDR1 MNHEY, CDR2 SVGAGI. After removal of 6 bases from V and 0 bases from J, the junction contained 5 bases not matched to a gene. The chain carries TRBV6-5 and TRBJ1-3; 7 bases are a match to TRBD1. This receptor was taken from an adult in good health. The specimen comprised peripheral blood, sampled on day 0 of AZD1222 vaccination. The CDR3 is CASSRDSYSGNTIYF. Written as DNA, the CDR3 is TGTGCCAGCAGCCGGGACAGCTACTCTGGAAACACCATATATTTT.